One T cell receptor beta chain is described in this entry. The immunoSEQ assay was v3. Here immunoSEQ multiplex PCR was the method, and the copy in TCRdb shows in-frame clones only, minus some. The data contain 50,000 to 70,000 clones, 55% to 75% of them singletons. The sample's time point: pre-treatment sample, taken before nivolumab and TIL therapy. There are 13 residues in the CDR3. V lost 4 bases to trimming and J lost 10 bases, with 16 bases between them. Germline assignment: CDR1 SGHDN and CDR2 FVKESK. The data derive from a study of TIL therapy for anti-PD-1-resistant metastatic lung cancer. The chain combines TRBV14 with TRBJ1-1, with D tentatively TRBD1 (6 bases). This specimen was blood, taken at baseline. The receptor's source is a person between 30 and 80 years old with non-small cell lung cancer. The CDR3 DNA sequence: TGTGCCAGCAGCCCAAGAGGGGGTGTCGGAGCTTTCTTT. It translates to CASSPRGGVGAFF.